This T cell receptor beta chain was identified during a study of T-cell reconstitution after alpha-beta-depleted transplantation in children. V was cut by 2 bases and J by 2 bases, with 14 bases left in between. Germline assignment: CDR1 SGHDT and CDR2 YYEEEE. This CDR3 spans 15 amino acids. Preparing the TCRbeta library involved the use of unique molecular identifiers. TCRdb fed the PCR reads into MiXCR, producing one record per CDR3 protein. The sample lists fewer than 1 million distinct CDR3 sequences, 16% seen once, with approximately 4.5% in the top ten. Notes on the study in general: High day-60 TCRbeta diversity in some patients came from surviving recipient T cells and thymic progenitors. Reports say that about two months after transplant, the alpha-beta T cells came out of several hundred graft clones that had expanded. Hyperexpanded clones declined; after one year, newly produced T cells mostly supplied diversity.

About this clonotype: Its specificity is not known.

This receptor was identified in a male patient under 18 who had a stem cell transplant for acute lymphoblastic leukemia, so the T cells may come from the graft donor. The source material was PBMCs, mostly from graft donor cells, sampled 360 days after TCRalphabeta/CD19-depleted stem cell transplant. The J gene is TRBJ2-7, the V gene TRBV5-6, with D perhaps TRBD1 (6 bases). CDR3 in amino acids: CASSFLGQGTYEQYF. The CDR3 DNA sequence: TGTGCCAGCAGCTTTCTTGGGCAGGGGACCTACGAGCAGTACTTC.